Shown below are 15 T cell receptor beta chains from a single sample sequenced in a study of cytomegalovirus exposure and HLA in healthy donors. The PCR ran on 60 Vbeta and 13 Jbeta primers. Libraries were prepared by immunoSEQ multiplex PCR; TCRdb keeps only in-frame clonotypes and omits some of them. The table includes 95,000 to 110,000 clones, over 65% detected once. Sequenced material: PBMCs. The receptors originated from a woman aged 40 to 50 in good health and CMV-seropositive.

This chain links TRBV29-1 with TRBJ2-1; 7 nucleotides align to TRBD2. The CDR3 spans 16 residues. The J segment lost 8 bases and the V segment lost 4 bases, leaving 17 bases of the junction unmatched. Germline V gene lookup returns CDR1 SQVTM and CDR2 ANQGSEA. The CDR3 nucleotides read TGCAGCGTTGTAGCCCTAACTAGCGACTTCCAAGATGAGCAGTTCTTC. Encoded protein: CSVVALTSDFQDEQFF.

The rearrangement links TRBV6-5 to TRBJ2-3; D is perhaps TRBD1 (5 bases). V lost 0 bases to trimming and J lost 0 bases, with 10 bases between them. The CDR3 sequence is 16 residues long. Germline values: CDR1 MNHEY, CDR2 SVGAGI. CDR3 amino acids: CASSYSQGPSTDTQYF. The CDR3 DNA is TGTGCCAGCAGTTACTCTCAGGGTCCTAGCACAGATACGCAGTATTTT.

The chain joins TRBV29-1 to TRBJ2-7; 7 nucleotides line up with TRBD1. The germline V gene encodes CDR1 SQVTM and CDR2 ANQGSEA. The CDR3 has 14 residues. The V segment lost 2 bases and the J segment 4 bases; nucleotides outside the gene matches: 8. This CDR3 is CSVERWTGKYEQYF. The CDR3 DNA reads TGCAGCGTTGAACGTTGGACAGGAAAATACGAGCAGTACTTC.

The rearrangement links TRBV7-2 to TRBJ2-7, with 7 bases fitting TRBD2. V gave up 4 bases and J gave up 2 bases; unmatched junction bases: 5. The germline V gene encodes CDR1 SGHTA and CDR2 FQGNSA. The CDR3 has 14 amino acids. Here the CDR3 reads CASSSGTKTYEQYF. In DNA form, the CDR3 reads TGTGCCAGCAGCTCCGGGACTAAAACCTACGAGCAGTACTTC.

V and J are TRBV18 and TRBJ1-1; D is uncertain. The CDR3 is 14 amino acids. The germline V and J ends were trimmed by 3 bases and 0 bases, with 8 bases remaining between them. Germline values: CDR1 KGHSH, CDR2 LQKENI. CDR3 amino acids: CASSPRDVNTEAFF. The CDR3 DNA is TGTGCCAGCTCACCCCGGGATGTGAACACTGAAGCTTTCTTT.

This chain links TRBV7-2 with TRBJ2-7, with D possibly matching TRBD2 (5 bases). Trimming removed 2 bases from V and 5 bases from J, with 13 bases in between. CDR3 length equals 14 residues. Germline lookup yields CDR1 SGHTA and CDR2 FQGNSA. CDR3 sequence: CASSLPGSVHEQYF. The CDR3 DNA reads as TGTGCCAGCAGCTTACCAGGTAGCGTCCACGAGCAGTACTTC.

This chain uses TRBV29-1 with TRBJ2-1, with TRBD1 matching 8 bases. J was trimmed by 7 bases and V by 7 bases; bases with no gene match: 9. The CDR3 runs 13 residues. The germline CDR1 and CDR2 sequences are SQVTM and ANQGSEA. As DNA, the CDR3 is TGCAGCGCCCAGGGCAGGGGGCAAAATGAGCAGTTCTTC. Residues: CSAQGRGQNEQFF.

The rearrangement uses TRBV4-3 and TRBJ2-7; perhaps TRBD1 as D (6 bases). CDR1 is LGHNA and CDR2 is YSLEER in the germline V gene. Deletions cut 0 bases from V and 6 bases from J, with 18 bases between. The CDR3 sequence is 16 residues long. The CDR3 loop is CASSQDRARGGGEQYF. The DNA of the CDR3 is TGCGCCAGCAGCCAAGATCGCGCCAGGGGCGGCGGCGAGCAGTACTTC.

The chain is built from TRBV5-6 and TRBJ2-7; 8 bases map to TRBD1. V shed 4 bases, J shed 8 bases, and the junction held 8 bases outside the gene matches. CDR1 and CDR2 (germline): SGHDT, YYEEEE. There are 13 residues in the CDR3. The CDR3 sequence is CASSGRTGFKQYF. CDR3 nucleotide sequence: TGTGCCAGCAGCGGGCGGACAGGGTTCAAGCAGTACTTC. Full variable domain (outside the CDR3, taken from reference TRBV5-6 and TRBJ2-7): DAGVTQSPTHLIKTRGQQVTLRCSPKSGHDTVSWYQQALGQGPQFIFQYYEEEERQRGNFPDRFSGHQFPNYSSELNVNALLLGDSALYLCASSGRTGFKQYFGPGTRLTVT.

This clone was detected a few times. This chain connects TRBV4-1 to TRBJ1-2; 7 positions match TRBD1. The CDR3 is made up of 18 amino acids. V dropped 4 bases and J dropped 0; count of bases not matched to a gene: 14. Germline assignment: CDR1 MGHRA and CDR2 YSYEKL. CDR3 protein: CASSPSRDSYAPNYGYTF. CDR3 DNA sequence: TGCGCCAGCAGCCCCTCCCGGGACAGCTATGCCCCTAACTATGGCTACACCTTC.

The J gene is TRBJ1-4, the V gene TRBV2; D uncertain. Germline V gene sequence: CDR1 SNHLY, CDR2 FYNNEI. V was shortened by 4 bases and J by 3 bases, with 9 bases between the two germline ends. This CDR3 comprises 14 residues. CDR3 sequence (DNA): TGTGCCAGCAGTGGCGAGGGTGCTAATGAAAAACTGTTTTTT. Its translation: CASSGEGANEKLFF.

This chain connects TRBV2 to TRBJ1-1, with 7 bases matching TRBD1. Per the germline V gene, CDR1 is SNHLY and CDR2 is FYNNEI. The V and J ends lost 9 bases and 1 base, in that order; junction bases with no gene match: 5. This CDR3 comprises 13 residues. The CDR3 region has the DNA TGTGCCAGAAAAGGGACAGAGAACACTGAAGCTTTCTTT. It translates to CARKGTENTEAFF. The whole variable domain, filled in from reference TRBV2 and TRBJ1-1, reads EPEVTQTPSHQVTQMGQEVILRCVPISNHLYFYWYRQILGQKVEFLVSFYNNEISEKSEIFDDQFSVERPDGSNFTLKIRSTKLEDSAMYFCARKGTENTEAFFGQGTRLTVV.

This clone has a count of ten or more. The chain carries TRBV7-8 and TRBJ1-1; 11 nucleotides match TRBD1. Germline CDR1 is SGHVS and CDR2 is FQNEAQ. V shed 6 bases and J 6 bases; nucleotides not matched to a gene: 9. This CDR3 region has 15 residues. This CDR3 is CASSSQDRGLAEAFF. CDR3 nucleotides: TGTGCCAGCAGTTCTCAGGACAGGGGGCTTGCTGAAGCTTTCTTT.

The V gene is TRBV19, the J gene TRBJ2-7, with D unresolved. The CDR3 runs to 15 residues. In germline, CDR1 is LNHDA, CDR2 SQIVND (reference sequence). Trimming shortened V by 5 bases and J by 3 bases, and 17 bases separated the two germline ends. The CDR3: CASSLKLDSFYEQYF. Written as DNA, the CDR3 is TGTGCCAGTAGTCTTAAGCTCGACTCCTTCTACGAGCAGTACTTC.

This clone was counted once. The chain has TRBV10-3 and TRBJ2-2; D perhaps matches TRBD2 (6 bases). V lost 3 bases and J lost 0, with 8 bases in between. Germline lookup yields CDR1 ENHRY and CDR2 SYGVKD. The CDR3 spans 15 residues. In DNA form, the CDR3 reads TGTGCCATCAGTGAACGGGAGTCGAACACCGGGGAGCTGTTTTTT. It encodes CAISERESNTGELFF.